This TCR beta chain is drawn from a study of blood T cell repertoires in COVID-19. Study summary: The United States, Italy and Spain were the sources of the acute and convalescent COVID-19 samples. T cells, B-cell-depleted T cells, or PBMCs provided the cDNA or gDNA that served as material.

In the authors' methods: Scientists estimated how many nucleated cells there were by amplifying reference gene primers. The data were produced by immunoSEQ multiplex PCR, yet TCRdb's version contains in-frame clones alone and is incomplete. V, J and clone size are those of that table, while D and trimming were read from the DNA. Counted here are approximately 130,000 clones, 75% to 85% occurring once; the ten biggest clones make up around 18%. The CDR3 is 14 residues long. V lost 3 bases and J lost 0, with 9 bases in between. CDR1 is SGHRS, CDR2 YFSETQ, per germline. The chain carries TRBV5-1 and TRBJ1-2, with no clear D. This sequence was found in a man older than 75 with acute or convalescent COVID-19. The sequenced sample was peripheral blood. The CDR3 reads CASSSTGPNYGYTF. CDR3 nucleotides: TGCGCCAGCAGCTCGACGGGTCCTAACTATGGCTACACCTTC.